These T cell receptor beta chains were read from a single sample in a study of molecular identifiers for immune sequencing clone quantification. TCRdb redid the calling of the PCR reads with MiXCR, one entry per CDR3 protein. This sample has 490,000 or so distinct CDR3 sequences, with roughly 23% found just once. Sequences were obtained from naive CD8+ T cells from blood, with Jurkat cell RNA spiked in. The receptors derive from a human donor in good health. Some libraries in this study had Jurkat cell RNA spiked in. Both conserved end residues are part of each CDR3. The order of the fields is J gene, clone size, D gene, V gene, CDR3 DNA, CDR3 protein. The D gene is left open where the match is weak. Clone size appears in some rows only: once, few, many, or a class for an expanded clone.

j_gene: TRBJ2-7; abundance: -; d_gene: TRBD2; v_gene: TRBV12-3/TRBV12-4; CDR3nt: TGTGCCAGCGGGTCTAGCGGGACCCGATTTATCTACGAGCAGTACTTC; CDR3aa: CASGSSGTRFIYEQYF
j_gene: TRBJ2-7; abundance: many; d_gene: -; v_gene: TRBV28; CDR3nt: TGTGCCAGCACTTGGTCCGGTCGTGACGAGCAGTACTTC; CDR3aa: CASTWSGRDEQYF
j_gene: TRBJ2-1; abundance: many; d_gene: TRBD2; v_gene: TRBV12-3/TRBV12-4; CDR3nt: TGTGCCAGCAGTTTAGCGTTGGCGGGAGTATCCTACAATGAGCAGTTCTTC; CDR3aa: CASSLALAGVSYNEQFF
j_gene: TRBJ2-2; abundance: -; d_gene: -; v_gene: TRBV5-1; CDR3nt: TGCGCCAGCAGCTTGTTTCCCAGGGGAGGGACCGGGGAGCTGTTTTTT; CDR3aa: CASSLFPRGGTGELFF
j_gene: TRBJ2-1; abundance: -; d_gene: TRBD2; v_gene: TRBV3-1; CDR3nt: TGTGCCAGCAGCCCCCCCCCCGGAGCGGGAGACTACAATGAGCAGTTCTTC; CDR3aa: CASSPPPGAGDYNEQFF
j_gene: TRBJ2-7; abundance: many; d_gene: TRBD1; v_gene: TRBV7-2; CDR3nt: TGTGCCAGCAGCTCACGGGACAGCATCGGCTACGAGCAGTACTTC; CDR3aa: CASSSRDSIGYEQYF
j_gene: TRBJ1-1; abundance: many; d_gene: -; v_gene: TRBV30; CDR3nt: TGTGCCTGGAGAGATGTTTGGGACGAAGCTTTCTTT; CDR3aa: CAWRDVWDEAFF
j_gene: TRBJ2-2; abundance: many; d_gene: -; v_gene: TRBV20-1; CDR3nt: TGCAGTGCTCCGGACAAGAACACCGGGGAGCTGTTTTTT; CDR3aa: CSAPDKNTGELFF
j_gene: TRBJ1-1; abundance: -; d_gene: -; v_gene: TRBV6-1; CDR3nt: TGTGCCAGCAGTGAAGACCGGGCAGTTGACTCCCTAATGAACACTGAAGCTTTCTTT; CDR3aa: CASSEDRAVDSLMNTEAFF
j_gene: TRBJ1-5; abundance: -; d_gene: -; v_gene: TRBV6-5; CDR3nt: TGTGCCAGCAGTTACGGCAATTATCAGCCCCAGCATTTT; CDR3aa: CASSYGNYQPQHF
j_gene: TRBJ2-7; abundance: -; d_gene: -; v_gene: TRBV29-1; CDR3nt: TGCAGCGTTGTTGGGGGGGCAGGCTACGAGCAGTACTTC; CDR3aa: CSVVGGAGYEQYF
j_gene: TRBJ2-2; abundance: -; d_gene: -; v_gene: TRBV4-3; CDR3nt: TGCGCCAGCAGCCTCACCGGGACCTACACCGGGGAGCTGTTTTTT; CDR3aa: CASSLTGTYTGELFF
j_gene: TRBJ2-5; abundance: -; d_gene: TRBD1; v_gene: TRBV5-1; CDR3nt: TGCGCCAGCAGCACGGGACAGGGTTCGGGGGAGACCCAGTACTTC; CDR3aa: CASSTGQGSGETQYF
j_gene: TRBJ1-1; abundance: many; d_gene: -; v_gene: TRBV2; CDR3nt: TGTGCCAGCAGTGGGGGGGCGCCCACTGAAGCTTTCTTT; CDR3aa: CASSGGAPTEAFF
j_gene: TRBJ2-3; abundance: -; d_gene: TRBD1; v_gene: TRBV9; CDR3nt: TGTGCCAGCAGCCCGACGGACAGGGGGCTAGATACGCAGTATTTT; CDR3aa: CASSPTDRGLDTQYF
j_gene: TRBJ1-4; abundance: -; d_gene: TRBD1; v_gene: TRBV5-4; CDR3nt: TGTGCCAGCAGCTTGGCCCAGGGGGCAGGTAATGAAAAACTGTTTTTT; CDR3aa: CASSLAQGAGNEKLFF
j_gene: TRBJ2-5; abundance: few; d_gene: TRBD1; v_gene: TRBV20-1; CDR3nt: TGCAGTGCTAGAGATATCCGGGACAGGGTACGGGAGACCCAGTACTTC; CDR3aa: CSARDIRDRVRETQYF
j_gene: TRBJ1-2; abundance: few; d_gene: -; v_gene: TRBV19; CDR3nt: TGTGCCAGTAGTATAGATGTCAGAACTAACTATGGCTACACCTTC; CDR3aa: CASSIDVRTNYGYTF
j_gene: TRBJ2-1; abundance: -; d_gene: -; v_gene: TRBV28; CDR3nt: TGTGCCAGCAGTCCGCTGGCCGTGAGCTCCTACAATGAGCAGCTCTTC; CDR3aa: CASSPLAVSSYNEQLF
j_gene: TRBJ1-1; abundance: many; d_gene: -; v_gene: TRBV30; CDR3nt: TGTGCCTGGAGTTTCACGGTTGCTGAAGCTTTCTTT; CDR3aa: CAWSFTVAEAFF
j_gene: TRBJ1-6; abundance: -; d_gene: -; v_gene: TRBV11-2; CDR3nt: TGTGCCAGCAGCTTATGGGGGGCTGGGTCACCCCTCCACTTT; CDR3aa: CASSLWGAGSPLHF
j_gene: TRBJ2-3; abundance: few; d_gene: -; v_gene: TRBV27; CDR3nt: TGTGCCAGCAGTTTATCGATCCGGGATTTTACAGATACGCAGTATTTT; CDR3aa: CASSLSIRDFTDTQYF
j_gene: TRBJ2-5; abundance: many; d_gene: -; v_gene: TRBV12-5; CDR3nt: TGTGCTAGCGCCGGGACTTCTTACCAAGAGACCCAGTACTTC; CDR3aa: CASAGTSYQETQYF
j_gene: TRBJ1-2; abundance: -; d_gene: -; v_gene: TRBV4-3; CDR3nt: TGCGCCAGCAGCCAAGATCCAGGGGCGAACTATGGCTACACCTTC; CDR3aa: CASSQDPGANYGYTF
j_gene: TRBJ2-1; abundance: few; d_gene: -; v_gene: TRBV19; CDR3nt: TGTGCCAGTAGTTTAGCCAGCAATTCCTACAATGAGCAGTTCTTC; CDR3aa: CASSLASNSYNEQFF
j_gene: TRBJ2-4; abundance: many; d_gene: -; v_gene: TRBV28; CDR3nt: TGTGCCAGCAGGACTACAGGGTCCCCCAAAAACATTCAGTACTTC; CDR3aa: CASRTTGSPKNIQYF
j_gene: TRBJ1-5; abundance: -; d_gene: -; v_gene: TRBV19; CDR3nt: TGTGCCAGTACCGAATTCGGGCATCAGCCCCAGCATTTT; CDR3aa: CASTEFGHQPQHF
j_gene: TRBJ2-7; abundance: many; d_gene: -; v_gene: TRBV6-2/TRBV6-3; CDR3nt: TGTGCCAGCAGCCAGGAGCAGGGTATATTCTACGAGCAGTACTTC; CDR3aa: CASSQEQGIFYEQYF
j_gene: TRBJ2-2; abundance: -; d_gene: TRBD1; v_gene: TRBV10-3; CDR3nt: TGTGCCATCAGCAGTACAGGGGCCACCCCGAACACCGGGGAGCTGTTTTTT; CDR3aa: CAISSTGATPNTGELFF
j_gene: TRBJ2-7; abundance: -; d_gene: -; v_gene: TRBV5-6; CDR3nt: TGTGCCAGCAGCTTGAAGCGGGCGGGCGGGGAGCAGTACTTC; CDR3aa: CASSLKRAGGEQYF
j_gene: TRBJ2-3; abundance: -; d_gene: TRBD2; v_gene: TRBV11-2; CDR3nt: TGTGCCTGCAGCTTAGGTGCGGGGGGGACAGATACGCAGTATTTT; CDR3aa: CACSLGAGGTDTQYF
j_gene: TRBJ1-2; abundance: many; d_gene: -; v_gene: TRBV12-3/TRBV12-4; CDR3nt: TGTGCCAGCAGTTTGAGAGACGGCCCGTTTTATTATGGCTACACCTTC; CDR3aa: CASSLRDGPFYYGYTF
j_gene: TRBJ1-5; abundance: many; d_gene: -; v_gene: TRBV27; CDR3nt: TGTGCCAGCAGTTTAAGAAGTGTAGGGGGTCACAATCAGCCCCAGCATTTT; CDR3aa: CASSLRSVGGHNQPQHF
j_gene: TRBJ2-7; abundance: -; d_gene: -; v_gene: TRBV9; CDR3nt: TGTGCCAGCAGCCCGGAGACTGGGGGGGGCAGTTTCTACGAGCAGTACTTC; CDR3aa: CASSPETGGGSFYEQYF
j_gene: TRBJ2-3; abundance: few; d_gene: TRBD2; v_gene: TRBV19; CDR3nt: TGTGCCAGTAGTATAGGGGCTAGCGGGAGATCAGATACGCAGTATTTT; CDR3aa: CASSIGASGRSDTQYF
j_gene: TRBJ2-1; abundance: many; d_gene: -; v_gene: TRBV14; CDR3nt: TGTGCCAGCAGCCAGGTTAGCGGTAGTGAGCAGTTCTTC; CDR3aa: CASSQVSGSEQFF
j_gene: TRBJ2-5; abundance: -; d_gene: -; v_gene: TRBV7-6; CDR3nt: TGTGCCAGCAGCTTATTTAGTTCCCCCAAAGAGACCCAGTACTTC; CDR3aa: CASSLFSSPKETQYF
j_gene: TRBJ2-6; abundance: -; d_gene: -; v_gene: TRBV5-6; CDR3nt: TGTGCCAGCAGCTTTAGTGTTTTGGGGTCTGGGGCCAACGTCCTGACTTTC; CDR3aa: CASSFSVLGSGANVLTF
j_gene: TRBJ1-2; abundance: few; d_gene: -; v_gene: TRBV20-1; CDR3nt: TGCAGTGCTAGAGGGGATGGCTACACCTTC; CDR3aa: CSARGDGYTF
j_gene: TRBJ1-1; abundance: many; d_gene: TRBD1; v_gene: TRBV6-5; CDR3nt: TGTGCCAGCAGTCACACAGGGGGCATGGGTGAAGCTTTCTTT; CDR3aa: CASSHTGGMGEAFF
j_gene: TRBJ1-1; abundance: few; d_gene: -; v_gene: TRBV4-3; CDR3nt: TGCGCCAGCAGCCCCGAAGGGGGACCTGAAGCTTTCTTT; CDR3aa: CASSPEGGPEAFF
j_gene: TRBJ2-7; abundance: few; d_gene: -; v_gene: TRBV4-1; CDR3nt: TGCGCCAGCAGCCAAGGTCCGGCCCCAGGTACCTACGAGCAGTACTTC; CDR3aa: CASSQGPAPGTYEQYF
j_gene: TRBJ1-1; abundance: many; d_gene: TRBD1; v_gene: TRBV29-1; CDR3nt: TGCAGCGTTGATATGGTAGGGGGCAACACTGAAGCTTTCTTT; CDR3aa: CSVDMVGGNTEAFF
j_gene: TRBJ2-7; abundance: once; d_gene: -; v_gene: TRBV27; CDR3nt: TGTGCCAGCAGTTTTAAGGTAGCCTACGAGCAGTACTTC; CDR3aa: CASSFKVAYEQYF
j_gene: TRBJ1-1; abundance: many; d_gene: TRBD1; v_gene: TRBV5-1; CDR3nt: TGCGCCAGCAGCTTACCTTCCGACAGGGCCGTCCCTGAAGCTTTCTTT; CDR3aa: CASSLPSDRAVPEAFF